The 30 T cell receptor beta chains in this list originate from one sample, sequenced in a study of PD-L1 blockade in urothelial cancer. Generated by immunoSEQ multiplex PCR, the TCRdb table keeps only in-frame clones and is missing some. This repertoire shows tens of thousands of clones, more than 70% found once; its top ten account for roughly 9.1%. The sequencing here drew on PBMCs, taken around atezolizumab (anti-PD-L1) treatment. Receptor source: a man in his 70s with urothelial cancer.

The V gene is TRBV28, the J gene TRBJ2-3; no definite D call. Trimming stripped 5 bases from V and 7 bases from J, with 10 bases between. Germline loops: CDR1 MDHEN, CDR2 SYDVKM. This CDR3 is 12 amino acids long. CDR3 loop: CASSLTRYTQYF. The CDR3 DNA reads as TGTGCCAGCAGTCTGACCAGGTATACGCAGTATTTT.

The chain carries TRBV30 and TRBJ1-2, with D tentatively TRBD1 (5 bases). Deletions cut 0 bases from V and 8 bases from J, with 16 bases between. CDR1 is GTSNPN, CDR2 SVGIG, per germline (reference sequence). The CDR3 consists of 14 residues. In DNA, the CDR3 is TGTGCCTGGAGTGTAATCGGGCAGGGATACGGCTACACCTTC. Protein: CAWSVIGQGYGYTF.

The rearrangement joins TRBV11-3 to TRBJ2-3; the D gene is possibly TRBD2 (6 bases). Germline V gene lookup returns CDR1 SGHNT and CDR2 YENEEA. This CDR3 has 19 residues. The V end was cut by 4 bases, the J end by 2 bases, with 25 bases between. The CDR3 DNA follows: TGTGCCAGCAGCTCGGGACTCAATCTTCGTTTAGGGTACACAGATACGCAGTATTTT. This gives the protein CASSSGLNLRLGYTDTQYF.

V gene TRBV5-8 combines with J gene TRBJ1-5; 11 positions agree with TRBD1. The V segment lost 6 bases and the J segment 7 bases; nucleotides outside the gene matches: 12. Germline V gives CDR1 SGHTS, CDR2 YDEGEE. This CDR3 region has 16 residues. The CDR3 sequence is CASTPWTGGGSQPQHF. The CDR3, as DNA: TGTGCCAGCACCCCCTGGACAGGGGGCGGTTCGCAGCCCCAGCATTTT.

On this clone itself: One junction end disagrees with the germline gene, perhaps due to a read error. The rearrangement joins TRBV19 to TRBJ2-4; 10 bases match TRBD1. This CDR3 contains 14 residues. Germline V gene sequence: CDR1 LNHDA, CDR2 SQIVND (reference sequence). DNA of the CDR3: TGTGCCAGTAGTCTAGACAGGGGGCAAAACATTCAGTACTTC. It is translated as CASSLDRGQNIQYF.

V is TRBV15 and J is TRBJ2-3; 8 bases are a match to TRBD1. CDR3 length equals 20 residues. Trimming took 2 bases from V and 0 from J; bases not matched to a gene: 16. Germline CDR1 reads LNHNV; CDR2 reads YYDKDF (reference sequence). The CDR3 bases are TGTGCCACCAGCAGACCCCCCACCGGGACAGGAGTGATGAGCACAGATACGCAGTATTTT. This encodes CATSRPPTGTGVMSTDTQYF.

This chain uses TRBV5-1 with TRBJ2-7; TRBD2 matches at 11 bases. Germline CDR1 SGHRS, CDR2 YFSETQ. This CDR3 spans 15 amino acids. V was pared by 4 bases and J by 0 bases, with 3 bases of the junction left unmatched. CDR3 coding DNA: TGCGCCAGCAGCATCGGACTAGCGGGCTCCTACGAGCAGTACTTC. This translates into CASSIGLAGSYEQYF.

The chain carries TRBV10-2 and TRBJ2-7, with TRBD1 matching 9 bases. Germline V gene sequence: CDR1 WSHSY, CDR2 SAAADI. V shed 8 bases, J shed 5 bases, and the junction held 10 bases outside the gene matches. CDR3 length: 14 amino acids. In nucleotides, the CDR3 is TGCGCCAGCCATAATGGGGACAGGGACCACGAGCAGTACTTC. It is translated as CASHNGDRDHEQYF.

The chain joins TRBV19 to TRBJ1-5; tentatively, D is TRBD1 (5 bases). Germline V gene lookup returns CDR1 LNHDA and CDR2 SQIVND (reference sequence). The CDR3 has 15 amino acids. With 7 bases removed from V and 0 bases from J, the gap between germline ends came to 13 bases. The CDR3 region has the DNA TGTGCCAGTATCCAATCAGGGAATAGCAATCAGCCCCAGCATTTT. The encoded protein is CASIQSGNSNQPQHF.

This sequence joins TRBV7-8 and TRBJ1-5, with D tentatively TRBD1 (5 bases). V lost 2 bases and J lost 3, with 14 bases in between. The CDR3 loop spans 16 amino acids. CDR1 and CDR2 from the germline V gene are SGHVS and FQNEAQ. CDR3 region: CASSLKRGNYNQPQHF. The DNA for the CDR3 is TGTGCCAGCAGCTTAAAACGGGGGAATTACAATCAGCCCCAGCATTTT.

The rearrangement uses TRBV7-3 and TRBJ1-1; D is ambiguous. Germline V gene lookup returns CDR1 SGHTA and CDR2 FQGTGA. The CDR3 covers 13 residues. Trimming cost V 2 bases and J 3 bases, with 7 bases left between them. In DNA, the CDR3 is TGTGCCAGCAGCTTAGAGCAAGACACTGAAGCTTTCTTT. Amino acid sequence: CASSLEQDTEAFF.

The sample holds one count of this clone. The gene calls are TRBV29-1 and TRBJ1-5; weak D call: TRBD1 (6 bases). The CDR3 is made up of 13 amino acids. V gave up 7 bases and J gave up 1 base, with 11 bases separating them. The germline CDR1 and CDR2 sequences are SQVTM and ANQGSEA. In DNA, the CDR3 is TGCAGCGCCTCTAGGGGGAGCAATCAGCCCCAGCATTTT. It codes for CSASRGSNQPQHF.

The gene calls are TRBV5-1 and TRBJ2-5; D may be TRBD2 (6 bases). V dropped 0 bases and J dropped 3 bases, with 15 bases sitting between them. Germline V gives CDR1 SGHRS, CDR2 YFSETQ. This CDR3 has 16 residues. CDR3: CASSLEGSGSKETQYF. The CDR3 coding sequence is TGCGCCAGCAGCTTGGAGGGTAGCGGTTCCAAAGAGACCCAGTACTTC.

The chain is built from TRBV19 and TRBJ1-5; D gene unclear. There are 13 residues in the CDR3. Germline V CDR1 and CDR2: LNHDA, SQIVND (reference sequence). V was clipped by 2 bases and J by 5 bases, with 7 bases between them. The CDR3 DNA sequence: TGTGCCAGTAGTATACCCCCCGATCAGCCCCAGCATTTT. Amino acids: CASSIPPDQPQHF. The entire variable domain, with the rest obtained from reference TRBV19 and TRBJ1-5, is as follows: DGGITQSPKYLFRKEGQNVTLSCEQNLNHDAMYWYRQDPGQGLRLIYYSQIVNDFQKGDIAEGYSVSREKKESFPLTVTSAQKNPTAFYLCASSIPPDQPQHFGDGTRLSIL.

Written as DNA, the CDR3 is TGTGCCAGCAGCTTGGACAGGGTAGGGGGTGAGCAGTTCTTC. This codes for CASSLDRVGGEQFF. The V call is TRBV7-2, the J call TRBJ2-1, with 8 bases lining up with TRBD1. Trimming at V came to 3 bases and at J to 9 bases, leaving 7 bases not matched to a gene. The CDR3 runs 14 residues. Germline V gene sequence: CDR1 SGHTA, CDR2 FQGNSA.

The chain joins TRBV5-4 to TRBJ1-1; D may be TRBD1 (5 bases). The CDR3 extends over 16 amino acids. V lost 4 bases to trimming and J lost 0 bases, with 16 bases between them. Germline-derived CDR1 and CDR2 are SGHNT and YYREEE (reference sequence). CDR3 protein: CASSGGFGSVNTEAFF. CDR3 DNA: TGTGCCAGCAGCGGGGGGTTTGGCAGTGTGAACACTGAAGCTTTCTTT.

The table lists this clone with a few counts. V is TRBV27 and J is TRBJ2-7; tentatively, D is TRBD2 (7 bases). The germline CDR1 and CDR2 sequences are MNHEY and SMNVEV (reference sequence). The CDR3 length is 15 residues. The V end lost 4 bases, the J end lost 4 bases, and 17 bases lay between the germline ends. As DNA, the CDR3 is TGTGCCAGCAGTTCCCGGGGGGCCCAGGCTTACGAGCAGTACTTC. Amino acid sequence: CASSSRGAQAYEQYF.

The rearrangement uses TRBV5-4 and TRBJ2-1; 9 positions agree with TRBD2. The V gene's germline CDR1 is SGHNT and CDR2 YYREEE (reference sequence). CDR3 length: 16 amino acids. V trimming: 4 bases; J trimming: 3 bases; junction bases outside the gene matches: 8. Here the CDR3 reads CASSQKTSGSYNEQFF. For the CDR3, the DNA is TGTGCCAGCAGCCAAAAGACTAGCGGAAGCTACAATGAGCAGTTCTTC.

The J gene is TRBJ2-3, the V gene TRBV5-1, with 9 bases identical to TRBD1. From germline, CDR1 is SGHRS and CDR2 YFSETQ. The V gene end was trimmed by 3 bases and the J gene end by 3 bases; junction bases not matched to a gene: 8. The CDR3 totals 16 residues. The CDR3 is CASSSGQGRMTDTQYF. CDR3 nucleotides: TGCGCCAGCAGCTCCGGACAGGGGAGGATGACAGATACGCAGTATTTT.

This rearrangement joins TRBV2 to TRBJ2-2; 10 bases fit TRBD1. The CDR3 length is 16 residues. Germline CDR1 SNHLY, CDR2 FYNNEI. J gave up 4 bases and V 6 bases, and 8 bases lay outside the gene matches. This CDR3 reads CASSRQGAPSTGELFF. The CDR3 DNA reads as TGTGCCAGCAGCAGACAGGGGGCGCCTTCCACCGGGGAGCTGTTTTTT.

The chain links TRBV12-5 to TRBJ1-1; maybe TRBD1 (5 bases). Germline V gives CDR1 LGHNT, CDR2 FRNRAP. V lost 5 bases and J 5 bases, leaving 12 bases between the germline ends. The CDR3 runs 13 residues. In nucleotides, the CDR3 is TGTGCTAGTGGTCACGGGGGACGGACTGAAGCTTTCTTT. It yields the protein CASGHGGRTEAFF.

The chain's CDR3 is CASSHRLAGGSYEQYF. DNA for the CDR3: TGTGCCAGCAGTCACCGACTAGCGGGAGGATCGTACGAGCAGTACTTC. The chain has TRBV27 and TRBJ2-7; 13 bases agree with TRBD2. Germline V gene lookup returns CDR1 MNHEY and CDR2 SMNVEV (reference sequence). The CDR3 loop spans 16 amino acids. Trimming removed 5 bases from V and 4 bases from J; junction bases left unmatched: 8.

The chain has TRBV6-5 and TRBJ2-1; unclear D gene. The CDR3 runs to 15 residues. V lost 4 bases and J 2 bases, leaving 12 bases between the germline ends. Germline V gives CDR1 MNHEY, CDR2 SVGAGI. CDR3 sequence: CASSSPLVPYNEQFF. The CDR3, as DNA: TGTGCCAGCAGTTCACCTTTAGTTCCCTACAATGAGCAGTTCTTC.

A single count supports this clone. The genes are TRBV7-3 and TRBJ2-3; D might be TRBD1 (6 bases). The CDR3 is made up of 15 amino acids. The germline V and J ends were trimmed by 0 bases and 0 bases, with 7 bases remaining between them. Germline V gives CDR1 SGHTA, CDR2 FQGTGA. The DNA for the CDR3 is TGTGCCAGCAGCTTAACCAGGGGAAGCACAGATACGCAGTATTTT. Protein product: CASSLTRGSTDTQYF.

Comment on this clone: Here the CDR3 omits its conserved ending phenylalanine or tryptophan, so a read error is the likely source. The DNA is omitted, as the CDR3 cannot be located on it reliably, and the CDR3 follows TCRdb's listing. Here the CDR3 reads CASSSGQGVHI. The J gene is TRBJ1-2, the V gene TRBV28; TRBD1 reflects the table's D call only, with no check against the DNA. Germline V gene lookup returns CDR1 MDHEN and CDR2 SYDVKM. The CDR3 has 11 amino acids, counting both end residues.

V usage is TRBV10-1 and J usage is TRBJ1-2; no definite D call. Deletions cut 6 bases from V and 3 bases from J, with 14 bases between. Germline V gene data show CDR1 as WNHNN and CDR2 as SYGVQD (reference sequence). The CDR3 consists of 14 residues. CDR3 residues: CASSRLERDYGYTF. The CDR3 DNA follows: TGCGCCAGCAGCCGGTTGGAGAGAGACTATGGCTACACCTTC.

This chain uses TRBV10-1 with TRBJ2-5; TRBD2 might be the D (7 bases). This CDR3 is built from 15 residues. CDR1 and CDR2 (germline): WNHNN, SYGVQD (reference sequence). V lost 5 bases, J lost 4 bases, and 17 bases lay in between. The CDR3 spells CASSYRTGRGETQYF. In nucleotides, the CDR3 is TGCGCCAGCAGTTACCGTACAGGGAGGGGAGAGACCCAGTACTTC.

The CDR3 region is CASSTITSGTEGSYEQYF. Here the CDR3 DNA reads TGCGCCAGCAGCACCATAACTAGCGGGACTGAGGGCTCCTACGAGCAGTACTTC. The rearrangement uses TRBV5-1 and TRBJ2-7, with 10 bases lining up with TRBD2. The CDR3 has 18 amino acids. Unmatched junction bases numbered 13, after V lost 4 bases and J lost 0 bases. Germline V gene sequence: CDR1 SGHRS, CDR2 YFSETQ.

The sample holds one count of this clone. The gene calls are TRBV5-5 and TRBJ1-2; D might be TRBD1 (6 bases). Germline V CDR1 and CDR2: SGHKS, YYEKEE (reference sequence). V shed 5 bases and J shed 7 bases, with 18 bases lying between them. There are 14 residues in the CDR3. The CDR3 spells CASSPLTHRAGYTF. Here the CDR3 DNA reads TGTGCCAGCAGTCCCTTGACCCACAGGGCTGGCTACACCTTC.

CDR3: CASSETSGVNNEQFF. The DNA for the CDR3 is TGCGCCAGCAGCGAGACTAGCGGGGTCAACAATGAGCAGTTCTTC. This rearrangement joins TRBV5-1 to TRBJ2-1; TRBD2 aligns across 11 bases. With 4 bases clipped from V and 5 bases from J, the junction kept 5 bases outside the gene matches. CDR1 and CDR2 from the germline V gene are SGHRS and YFSETQ. This CDR3 has 15 residues.